The rows below give T cell receptor beta chains drawn from one sample of a study of blood T cell repertoires in COVID-19. Profiling relied on immunoSEQ multiplex PCR, and the TCRdb table lists in-frame clones only, not all of them. This sample has some 150,000 clones, with about 90% found just once. The sample taken for sequencing was peripheral blood. The receptors originated from a man aged 45 to 65 with active or convalescent COVID-19. The CDR3 runs from the conserved cysteine through the conserved F or W. The D gene is left open where the match is weak. Clone size, where shown, is once, few, many, or a class for clones that have expanded.

J: TRBJ2-1; size: -; V: TRBV28; D: TRBD2; CDR3: CASSLPGTSGRAIRIDNEQFF; DNA: TGTGCCAGCAGTTTACCCGGGACTAGCGGGAGGGCCATACGAATCGACAATGAGCAGTTCTTC
J: TRBJ2-1; size: -; V: TRBV7-9; D: TRBD2; CDR3: CASSGIAGGSGNEQFF; DNA: TGTGCCAGCAGCGGGATAGCGGGAGGAAGTGGCAATGAGCAGTTCTTC
J: TRBJ2-5; size: -; V: TRBV28; D: TRBD1; CDR3: CASSRTGTGGIETQYF; DNA: TGTGCCAGCAGCCGAACCGGGACAGGGGGTATCGAGACCCAGTACTTC
J: TRBJ2-1; size: -; V: TRBV7-9; D: TRBD1; CDR3: CASSPSGTGGNYEQFF; DNA: TGTGCCAGCAGCCCCTCCGGGACAGGGGGCAACTATGAGCAGTTCTTC
J: TRBJ1-2; size: -; V: TRBV18; D: TRBD1; CDR3: CASSPVDRGGYGYTF; DNA: TGTGCCAGCTCACCGGTGGACAGGGGCGGGTATGGCTACACCTTC
J: TRBJ2-3; size: many; V: TRBV4-1; D: TRBD2; CDR3: CASSLAGGRTDTQYF; DNA: TGCGCCAGCAGCCTAGCGGGAGGACGCACAGATACGCAGTATTTT
J: TRBJ2-1; size: -; V: TRBV7-9; D: TRBD1; CDR3: CASTPKETGPYNEQFF; DNA: TGTGCCAGCACCCCGAAGGAGACAGGGCCCTACAATGAGCAGTTCTTC
J: TRBJ2-7; size: -; V: TRBV5-5; D: -; CDR3: CASSLEQSYEQYF; DNA: TGTGCCAGCAGCTTGGAACAGTCCTACGAGCAGTACTTC
J: TRBJ2-1; size: -; V: TRBV10-3; D: -; CDR3: CAISDRWEPLYNEQFF; DNA: TGTGCCATCAGTGACAGGTGGGAGCCCCTCTACAATGAGCAGTTCTTC
J: TRBJ2-1; size: -; V: TRBV24-1; D: -; CDR3: CATGVLGGEQFF; DNA: TGTGCCACCGGAGTTCTCGGCGGTGAGCAGTTCTTC